Each of the 9 T cell receptor beta chains below was sequenced from the same sample in a study of T cells in localized non-small cell lung cancer. This table comes from immunoSEQ multiplex PCR, and its TCRdb copy is limited to in-frame clones, with some not included. Among around 35,000 clones, around four fifths were seen once, and the ten largest hold 15% to 20%. The input for sequencing was peripheral blood, taken before any cancer treatment. These receptors were collected from a male donor older than 55 with stage III squamous cell lung carcinoma.

The chain employs TRBV7-2 and TRBJ2-7; D uncertain. V gave up 3 bases and J gave up 9 bases, with 12 bases separating them. The germline CDR1 and CDR2 sequences are SGHTA and FQGNSA. The CDR3 extends over 12 amino acids. CDR3 sequence reads: CASSFGRERQYF. DNA for the CDR3: TGTGCCAGCAGCTTCGGCCGCGAGAGGCAGTACTTC.

This clone occurred a few times. This chain connects TRBV27 to TRBJ2-7, with D perhaps TRBD2 (5 bases). CDR1 and CDR2 from the germline V gene are MNHEY and SMNVEV (reference sequence). This CDR3 is built from 16 residues. V lost 2 bases and J lost 5, with 19 bases in between. In DNA, the CDR3 is TGTGCCAGCAGTTTAGGGGTGGGGTGGGGTAGCGACGAGCAGTACTTC. Protein product: CASSLGVGWGSDEQYF.

This clone was picked up a small number of times. This chain connects TRBV4-3 to TRBJ2-1; no clear D gene. The V gene's germline CDR1 is LGHNA and CDR2 YSLEER. The CDR3 is 14 residues long. The germline V and J ends were trimmed by 6 bases and 3 bases, with 12 bases remaining between them. The CDR3 DNA reads as TGCGCCAGCAGTAGGGTCCTCCTCTACAATGAGCAGTTCTTC. It encodes CASSRVLLYNEQFF.

This chain connects TRBV21-1 to TRBJ2-2. TRBV21-1 is reported as a pseudogene. This CDR3 has 15 residues. CDR3 nucleotide sequence: TGTGCCAGCGAAAGAGGGGTGGCGACCACCGGGGAGCTGTTTTTT. This translates into CASERGVATTGELFF.

This chain links TRBV6-6 with TRBJ1-6; D gene uncertain. V gave up 4 bases and J gave up 4 bases, with 11 bases separating them. The V gene's germline CDR1 is MNHNY and CDR2 SVGAGI (reference sequence). The CDR3 covers 15 residues. The CDR3 DNA follows: TGTGCCAGCAGTTCTAAAGGCTTTTATAATTCACCCCTCCACTTT. It yields the protein CASSSKGFYNSPLHF.

Here the CDR3 DNA reads TGTGCCAGCATCCAGAGTCAGGGGAGAGGCTATGGCTACACCTTC. Encoded protein: CASIQSQGRGYGYTF. This sequence joins TRBV5-6 and TRBJ1-2, with D possibly TRBD1 on 6 matching bases. The length of the CDR3 is 15 residues. Trimming cost V 6 bases and J 4 bases, with 19 bases left between them. The germline gives CDR1 SGHDT, CDR2 YYEEEE.

The CDR3, as DNA: TGTGCCAGCAGCCCTAAGAGGGCCTACACAGATACGCAGTATTTT. It yields the protein CASSPKRAYTDTQYF. The rearrangement uses TRBV5-4 and TRBJ2-3, with D possibly matching TRBD2 (5 bases). V was trimmed by 4 bases and J by 2 bases, leaving 14 bases between them. There are 15 residues in the CDR3. The germline V gene has CDR1 SGHNT and CDR2 YYREEE (reference sequence).

The gene calls are TRBV19 and TRBJ2-7; TRBD1 agrees at 9 bases. From germline, CDR1 is LNHDA and CDR2 SQIVND (reference sequence). The CDR3 runs to 14 residues. V shed 3 bases and J 3 bases; nucleotides not matched to a gene: 3. CDR3 in amino acids: CASSITGGGYEQYF. CDR3 coding DNA: TGTGCCAGTAGTATCACAGGGGGCGGCTACGAGCAGTACTTC. Drawing the rest from reference TRBV19 and TRBJ2-7, the complete variable domain is DGGITQSPKYLFRKEGQNVTLSCEQNLNHDAMYWYRQDPGQGLRLIYYSQIVNDFQKGDIAEGYSVSREKKESFPLTVTSAQKNPTAFYLCASSITGGGYEQYFGPGTRLTVT.

The chain uses TRBV18 and TRBJ1-2; 9 nucleotides match TRBD1. The CDR3 extends over 15 amino acids. Per the germline V gene, CDR1 is KGHSH and CDR2 is LQKENI. J lost 6 bases, V lost 1 base, and 6 bases had no gene match. The CDR3 bases are TGTGCCAGCTCACCACTGGGACAGGGAACCCATGGCTACACCTTC. It yields the protein CASSPLGQGTHGYTF.